The 17 T cell receptor beta chains below come from one sample, sequenced in a study of blood T cell repertoires in COVID-19 (dated by TCRdb to 2020 to 2021). Library preparation employed the immunoSEQ multiplex PCR assay. The source is immuneACCESS, and TCRdb retained only in-frame sequences with V and J called. Part of the clones is not carried over; for the studies checked, unresolved V genes explain less than half of this, and the remainder is unexplained. The sample table lists around 120,000 clones, approximately 90% of them with a count of one. Clones ranked in the top ten supply 1.8% of the sample. The sample taken for sequencing was peripheral blood. These receptor sequences come from a human donor with active COVID-19. The donor label of this sample is uncertain.

The chain has TRBV12-3 or TRBV12-4 and TRBJ2-2; possibly TRBD1 for D (5 bases). This CDR3 region has 11 residues. V was pared by 6 bases and J by 9 bases, with 8 bases between. CDR3 bases: TGTGCCAGCAGCCCGGACAGGGAGCTGTTTTTT. This gives the protein CASSPDRELFF.

This chain connects TRBV9 to TRBJ2-5; tentative D call: TRBD2 (5 bases). Trimming took 3 bases from V and 3 from J, leaving 21 bases between them. Per the germline V gene, CDR1 is SGDLS and CDR2 is YYNGEE. This CDR3 contains 17 residues. The DNA for the CDR3 is TGTGCCAGCAGCGCCCATCCGGGATTTCCGGTTGAAGAGACCCAGTACTTC. Translation: CASSAHPGFPVEETQYF.

The chain carries TRBV4-3 and TRBJ1-1, with 7 positions matching TRBD1. This CDR3 spans 13 amino acids. The V gene end was trimmed by 6 bases and the J gene end by 1 base; junction bases not matched to a gene: 2. Germline V lookup: CDR1 LGHNA, CDR2 YSLEER. CDR3 in DNA: TGCGCCAGCAGGTACAGGGGGAACACTGAAGCTTTCTTT. This gives the protein CASRYRGNTEAFF.

This clone has just one count. The chain links TRBV28 to TRBJ2-7, with D unresolved. Trimming shortened V by 0 bases and J by 5 bases, and 8 bases separated the two germline ends. Per the germline V gene, CDR1 is MDHEN and CDR2 is SYDVKM. This CDR3 is 13 amino acids long. CDR3 residues: CASSLWTSHEQYF. The DNA for the CDR3 is TGTGCCAGCAGTTTATGGACTTCCCACGAGCAGTACTTC.

Note on this clone: Relative to the germline gene, one junction end is altered; a read error may explain this. The chain uses TRBV20-1 and TRBJ1-5; D is ambiguous. In germline, CDR1 is DFQATT, CDR2 SNEGSKA (reference sequence). This CDR3 is built from 13 residues. The CDR3 reads CSASFQSNQPQHF. The CDR3 DNA follows: TGCAGCGCTAGTTTCCAGAGCAATCAGCCCCAGCATTTT.

The chain employs TRBV5-5 and TRBJ1-6; no firm D call. Germline V gene data show CDR1 as SGHKS and CDR2 as YYEKEE (reference sequence). The CDR3 length is 14 residues. Trimming cost V 0 bases and J 5 bases, with 6 bases left between them. CDR3 amino acids: CASSLELNNSPLHF. In DNA, the CDR3 is TGTGCCAGCAGCTTGGAATTAAATAATTCACCCCTCCACTTT.

V usage is TRBV5-6 and J usage is TRBJ1-6; TRBD1 aligns across 7 bases. Germline CDR1 and CDR2: SGHDT and YYEEEE. The CDR3 covers 15 residues. The J segment lost 7 bases and the V segment lost 2 bases, leaving 6 bases of the junction unmatched. The CDR3 sequence is CASSFLGQSNSPLHF. CDR3 DNA: TGTGCCAGCAGCTTCTTGGGACAGTCCAATTCACCCCTCCACTTT.

This clone was recorded only once. The V gene is TRBV7-9, the J gene TRBJ2-1, with 10 bases aligning to TRBD2. The CDR3 contains 16 residues. Germline V gene data show CDR1 as SEHNR and CDR2 as FQNEAQ (reference sequence). Trimming removed 1 base from V and 8 bases from J; junction bases left unmatched: 8. The DNA for the CDR3 is TGTGCCAGCAGCTTAGGGTTGGGACTAGCGTCGGATGAGCAGTTCTTC. Protein product: CASSLGLGLASDEQFF.

The chain joins TRBV2 to TRBJ1-6, with a weak D call TRBD1 (5 bases). The ends were cut back, 4 bases at V and 9 bases at J, with 16 bases in the middle. The CDR3 extends over 15 amino acids. The germline gives CDR1 SNHLY, CDR2 FYNNEI. The CDR3 coding sequence is TGTGCCAGCAGTGTAAGACAGCAAGATGGTTCACCCCTCCACTTT. It codes for CASSVRQQDGSPLHF.

This sequence joins TRBV6-6 and TRBJ2-3; 10 nucleotides align to TRBD2. The length of the CDR3 is 14 residues. CDR1 and CDR2 (germline): MNHNY, SVGAGI (reference sequence). The trim removed 4 bases at V and 3 bases at J, leaving 1 base unmatched. The CDR3: CASSSLAGTDTQYF. Here the CDR3 DNA reads TGTGCCAGCAGTTCACTAGCGGGGACAGATACGCAGTATTTT.

J is TRBJ2-5 and V is TRBV6-5; weak D call: TRBD2 (7 bases). The germline gives CDR1 MNHEY, CDR2 SVGAGI. The CDR3 consists of 14 residues. The V and J ends lost 6 bases and 1 base respectively, with 12 bases between them. The DNA of the CDR3 is TGTGCCAGCAGCCAAGGGGGGGCCCAAGAGACCCAGTACTTC. Translated: CASSQGGAQETQYF.

The rearrangement joins TRBV6-5 to TRBJ1-2; D ambiguous. CDR1 and CDR2 from the germline V gene are MNHEY and SVGAGI. CDR3 size: 13 residues. Trimming removed 2 bases from V and 4 bases from J, with 8 bases in between. This chain's CDR3 is CASSYGESYGYTF. In DNA form, the CDR3 reads TGTGCCAGCAGTTACGGGGAGTCCTATGGCTACACCTTC.

The rearrangement links TRBV7-2 to TRBJ2-1, with D perhaps TRBD2 (5 bases). The V gene lost 6 bases and the J gene lost 6 bases, with 9 bases spanning the gap. From germline, CDR1 is SGHTA and CDR2 FQGNSA. The CDR3 runs to 12 residues. The CDR3 DNA follows: TGTGCCAGCAGTCACCTAGCCAATGAGCAGTTCTTC. This gives the protein CASSHLANEQFF. Combining the CDR3 with reference TRBV7-2 and TRBJ2-1 gives the whole variable domain GAGVSQSPSNKVTEKGKDVELRCDPISGHTALYWYRQSLGQGLEFLIYFQGNSAPDKSGLPSDRFSAERTGGSVSTLTIQRTQQEDSAVYLCASSHLANEQFFGPGTRLTVL.

The table lists this clone with a count of one. The chain recombines TRBV7-3 with TRBJ2-3; TRBD2 agrees at 8 bases. The junction had 6 bases not matched to a gene; V was cut back by 5 bases and J by 2 bases. The CDR3 is made up of 15 amino acids. CDR1 is SGHTA and CDR2 is FQGTGA in the germline V gene. The CDR3 bases are TGTGCCAGCAGCCTCCGGGGGGGATACACAGATACGCAGTATTTT. Encoded protein: CASSLRGGYTDTQYF.

The J gene is TRBJ2-3, the V gene TRBV5-8; TRBD2 matches at 11 bases. From germline, CDR1 is SGHTS and CDR2 YDEGEE. CDR3 length equals 15 residues. Unmatched junction bases numbered 4, after V lost 4 bases and J lost 3 bases. The CDR3: CASSPGLAETDTQYF. Here the CDR3 DNA reads TGTGCCAGCAGCCCGGGACTAGCGGAAACAGATACGCAGTATTTT.

V usage is TRBV3-1 (or the pseudogene TRBV3-2) and J usage is TRBJ2-7, with 7 bases aligning to TRBD2. From germline, CDR1 is LGHDT and CDR2 YNNKEL (reference sequence). The CDR3 is made up of 13 amino acids. V trimming: 8 bases; J trimming: 0 bases; junction bases outside the gene matches: 4. The CDR3 coding sequence is TGTGCCAGCCAGGGCGGGAGCTCCTACGAGCAGTACTTC. Translated, it gives CASQGGSSYEQYF.

This clone is a singleton in its sample. The V and J genes are TRBV13 and TRBJ2-5, with D perhaps matching TRBD2 (7 bases). Germline V gene sequence: CDR1 PRHDT, CDR2 FYEKMQ (reference sequence). The V gene lost 3 bases and the J gene lost 5 bases, with 16 bases spanning the gap. This CDR3 contains 15 residues. This CDR3 reads CASSLGRGGWETQYF. CDR3 nucleotides: TGTGCCAGCAGCTTGGGAAGGGGGGGCTGGGAGACCCAGTACTTC.